Here is one TCR beta chain with its context. The data derive from a study of blood T cell repertoires in COVID-19. Turning to the study itself: The United States, Italy and Spain provided the acute and convalescent COVID-19 samples.

V shed 5 bases and J 4 bases; nucleotides not matched to a gene: 8. The CDR3 totals 16 residues. Germline-derived CDR1 and CDR2 are SGHNT and YENEEA. Clinical history as reported by participants underpinned cohort assignment. Method: immunoSEQ multiplex PCR; TCRdb's copy keeps in-frame clones and lacks some. Seen here are fewer than 250,000 clones, approximately 90% observed once, and the top ten hold 20% to 25%. The chain is built from TRBV11-3 and TRBJ2-2, with 9 bases identical to TRBD1. The sequenced sample was PBMCs or T cells enriched from blood (not recorded which). The receptor was isolated from a woman between 40 and 50 years old in a cohort exposed to, infected with or recovered from COVID-19 (not recorded which). As DNA, the CDR3 is TGTGCCAGCAGCCCAGGACAGGGGAAAGTCACCGGGGAGCTGTTTTTT. Translating it yields CASSPGQGKVTGELFF.